These 8 T cell receptor beta chains came from one sample sequenced in a study of blood T cell repertoires in COVID-19. Produced via immunoSEQ multiplex PCR; TCRdb's table is partial and in-frame only. The table shows 88,000 or so clones, with 75% to 90% occurring only once. Sequenced material: PBMCs or T cells enriched from blood (not recorded which). The receptors originated from a woman aged 45-59 years with acute COVID-19.

The genes are TRBV6-5 and TRBJ1-2, with D hard to call. Germline CDR1 MNHEY, CDR2 SVGAGI. This CDR3 is built from 14 residues. V gave up 6 bases and J gave up 3 bases, with 14 bases separating them. The CDR3 region has the DNA TGTGCCAGCAGGGATACTGGGCCTGACTATGGCTACACCTTC. Translating it yields CASRDTGPDYGYTF.

The DNA for the CDR3 is TGTGCCAGCAGTTCGACAGGGGGGGTAAACATTCAGTACTTC. Translated: CASSSTGGVNIQYF. The chain uses TRBV28 and TRBJ2-4; 9 bases line up with TRBD1. V shed 4 bases and J 6 bases; nucleotides not matched to a gene: 4. The CDR3 consists of 14 residues. The germline gives CDR1 MDHEN, CDR2 SYDVKM.

The rearrangement joins TRBV2 to TRBJ2-7; D is ambiguous. The CDR3 covers 11 residues. Germline lookup yields CDR1 SNHLY and CDR2 FYNNEI. The V end was cut by 8 bases, the J end by 0 bases, with 5 bases between. The CDR3 DNA is TGTGCCAGCGGCTTCTCCTACGAGCAGTACTTC. It yields the protein CASGFSYEQYF.

The chain couples TRBV11-2 to TRBJ2-1; TRBD2 agrees at 8 bases. Germline CDR1 and CDR2: SGHAT and FQNNGV. J gave up 10 bases and V 5 bases, and 13 bases lay outside the gene matches. The CDR3 has 15 residues. The chain's CDR3 is CASSPPPGGVGEQFF. CDR3 nucleotide sequence: TGTGCCAGCAGCCCGCCCCCGGGGGGGGTCGGGGAGCAGTTCTTC.

The chain uses TRBV7-9 and TRBJ2-3; weak D call: TRBD1 (6 bases). There are 15 residues in the CDR3. Germline lookup yields CDR1 SEHNR and CDR2 FQNEAQ (reference sequence). Trimming took 5 bases from V and 0 from J, leaving 12 bases between them. CDR3: CASSPRGRSTDTQYF. DNA of the CDR3: TGTGCCAGCAGCCCCAGGGGCCGAAGCACAGATACGCAGTATTTT.

This rearrangement joins TRBV30 to TRBJ1-1, with D possibly matching TRBD1 (5 bases). CDR3 length equals 13 residues. Between the trimmed V and J ends, which lost 2 bases and 2 bases, there was a span of 9 bases. Germline V lookup: CDR1 GTSNPN, CDR2 SVGIG (reference sequence). The CDR3 spells CAWSRDYNTEAFF. The CDR3 DNA reads TGTGCCTGGAGTCGGGACTACAACACTGAAGCTTTCTTT.

This clone was detected only a few times. The chain employs TRBV2 and TRBJ1-2, with unresolved D. V was clipped by 6 bases and J by 8 bases, with 16 bases between them. This CDR3 contains 13 residues. The germline CDR1 and CDR2 sequences are SNHLY and FYNNEI. The CDR3 region has the DNA TGTGCCAGCAGCTTTCAGCCCTCTAGCGGCTACACCTTC. It is translated as CASSFQPSSGYTF.

The V call is TRBV10-2, the J call TRBJ2-1; 11 nucleotides agree with TRBD2. This CDR3 is built from 16 residues. Trimming removed 2 bases from V and 6 bases from J; junction bases left unmatched: 6. CDR1 and CDR2 (germline): WSHSY, SAAADI. CDR3 nucleotide sequence: TGCGCCAGCAGTGAGACGGGACTAGCGGTGGGCAATGAGCAGTTCTTC. Amino acids: CASSETGLAVGNEQFF.